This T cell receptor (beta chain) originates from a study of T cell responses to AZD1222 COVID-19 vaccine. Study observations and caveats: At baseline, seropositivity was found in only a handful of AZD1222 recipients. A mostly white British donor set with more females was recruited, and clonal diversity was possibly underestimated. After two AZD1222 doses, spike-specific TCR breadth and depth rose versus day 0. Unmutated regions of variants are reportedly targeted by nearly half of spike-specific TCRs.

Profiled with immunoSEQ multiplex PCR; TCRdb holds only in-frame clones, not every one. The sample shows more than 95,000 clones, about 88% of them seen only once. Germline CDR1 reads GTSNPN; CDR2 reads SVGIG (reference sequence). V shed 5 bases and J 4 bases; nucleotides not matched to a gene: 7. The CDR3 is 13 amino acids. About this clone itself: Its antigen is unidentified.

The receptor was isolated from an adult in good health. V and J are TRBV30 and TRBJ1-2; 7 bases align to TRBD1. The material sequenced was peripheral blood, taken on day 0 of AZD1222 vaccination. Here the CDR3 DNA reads TGTGCCTGGGGTAGGGACAGACCCTATGGCTACACCTTC. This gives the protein CAWGRDRPYGYTF.